The rows below give T cell receptor beta chains drawn from one sample of a study of PD-L1 blockade in urothelial cancer. Only in-frame clones appear in the TCRdb table, and some are missing; sequencing was by immunoSEQ multiplex PCR. This sample has tens of thousands of clones, with 82% found just once. Sequenced here: PBMCs, sampled around atezolizumab (anti-PD-L1) treatment. All receptors derive from an older man with urothelial cancer. Both conserved end residues are part of each CDR3. The D gene is left open where the match is weak. Clone size is given for some rows only: seen once, a few or many times, or a class if the clone is expanded.

J gene,V gene,clone size,D gene,CDR3 protein,CDR3 DNA
TRBJ2-2,TRBV6-5,.,TRBD1,CASSSPGGKWELFF,TGTGCCAGCAGTTCCCCAGGGGGTAAATGGGAGCTGTTTTTT
TRBJ2-3,TRBV2,.,.,CASSLRTGTDTQYF,TGTGCCAGCAGTCTCCGGACAGGCACAGATACGCAGTATTTT
TRBJ2-6,TRBV25-1,.,.,CASSEAGASGANVLTF,TGTGCCAGCAGTGAAGCCGGAGCCTCTGGGGCCAACGTCCTGACTTTC
TRBJ2-7,TRBV6-4,.,.,CASNEGVSLYF,TGTGCCAGCAACGAAGGGGTCTCCCTTTACTTC
TRBJ2-1,TRBV4-1,.,.,CASSQASGQTYNEQFF,TGCGCCAGCAGCCAAGCCTCGGGACAAACCTACAATGAGCAGTTCTTC
TRBJ2-7,TRBV5-1,.,.,CASSLVGRDEQYF,TGCGCCAGCAGCTTGGTGGGCAGGGACGAGCAGTACTTC
TRBJ2-5,TRBV11-2,.,TRBD1,CASSLGDRGQETQYF,TGTGCCAGCAGCTTAGGGGACAGGGGGCAGGAGACCCAGTACTTC
TRBJ1-5,TRBV18,.,.,CASSPEDSPPQHF,TGTGCCAGCTCACCCGAGGACAGCCCCCCCCAGCATTTT
TRBJ1-2,TRBV6-1,.,.,CASSDGQYYGYTF,TGTGCCAGCAGTGATGGACAGTACTATGGCTACACCTTC
TRBJ2-5,TRBV4-1,.,TRBD1,CASSQTGTGQETQYF,TGCGCCAGCAGCCAGACCGGGACAGGACAAGAGACCCAGTACTTC
TRBJ1-2,TRBV18,.,TRBD1,CASSPSGTGKQGYTF,TGTGCCAGCTCACCTTCCGGGACAGGGAAACAGGGCTACACCTTC
TRBJ2-7,TRBV5-1,.,.,CASSLATQGYEQYF,TGCGCCAGCAGCTTGGCCACACAGGGCTACGAGCAGTACTTC
TRBJ1-4,TRBV19,.,TRBD1,CASTRDRVEKLFF,TGTGCCAGTACCAGGGACAGGGTTGAAAAACTGTTTTTT
TRBJ1-3,TRBV28,few,TRBD1,CASRSGGSGNTIYF,TGTGCCAGCAGGTCAGGGGGCTCTGGAAACACCATATATTTT
TRBJ1-2,TRBV7-9,.,.,CASSLAGRVISYTF,TGTGCCAGCAGCTTAGCGGGCAGGGTAATAAGCTACACCTTC
TRBJ1-5,TRBV28,.,.,CASSLGSSPRHQPQHF,TGTGCCAGCAGTTTGGGGAGCTCACCCCGACATCAGCCCCAGCATTTT
TRBJ2-3,TRBV2,.,TRBD2,CARGPGGPTDTQYF,TGTGCCAGAGGGCCGGGAGGGCCCACAGATACGCAGTATTTT
TRBJ2-7,TRBV21-1,.,.,CASSKQTGSLYEQYF,TGTGCCAGCAGCAAACAGACAGGGTCCCTCTACGAGCAGTACTTC
TRBJ2-7,TRBV2,.,TRBD1,CASRWDRDAYEQYF,TGTGCCAGCAGATGGGACAGAGACGCCTACGAGCAGTACTTC
TRBJ2-2,TRBV30,.,TRBD1,CAWRISGTGNTGELFF,TGTGCCTGGAGGATATCCGGGACAGGGAACACCGGGGAGCTGTTTTTT
TRBJ2-2,TRBV7-2,.,.,CATRREASTGELFF,TGTGCCACCAGAAGGGAGGCCTCCACCGGGGAGCTGTTTTTT
TRBJ2-1,TRBV11-1,.,.,CASSRQSYRETHSYNEQFF,TGTGCCAGCAGCCGACAGTCATACAGGGAGACCCATTCCTACAATGAGCAGTTCTTC
TRBJ1-2,TRBV7-9,.,.,CASSLAWTPGVGYTF,TGTGCCAGCAGCTTGGCTTGGACACCGGGGGTTGGCTACACCTTC
TRBJ2-7,TRBV27,.,TRBD2,CASSLSGSSYEQYF,TGTGCCAGCAGTTTAAGCGGGAGCTCCTACGAGCAGTACTTC
TRBJ1-2,TRBV7-9,.,.,CASSLAAVPNYGYTF,TGTGCCAGCAGCTTAGCGGCAGTGCCCAACTATGGCTACACCTTC
TRBJ2-2,TRBV18,.,TRBD1,CASSRGTGNTGELFF,TGTGCCAGCTCACGCGGGACAGGGAACACCGGGGAGCTGTTTTTT
TRBJ1-3,TRBV19,.,TRBD1,CASSIGTGASGNTIYF,TGTGCCAGTAGTATAGGGACAGGGGCTTCTGGAAACACCATATATTTT
TRBJ1-4,TRBV19,.,.,CASSMGVGHEKLFF,TGTGCCAGTAGTATGGGAGTGGGTCATGAAAAACTGTTTTTT
TRBJ2-1,TRBV13,once,TRBD2,CASSTFSGSGYNEQFF,TGTGCCAGCAGCACCTTTAGCGGGAGTGGCTACAATGAGCAGTTCTTC
TRBJ1-1,TRBV9,few,TRBD1,CASSSGQGVMNTEAFF,TGTGCCAGCAGCTCCGGACAGGGGGTAATGAACACTGAAGCTTTCTTT
TRBJ2-3,TRBV9,.,TRBD2,CASSVEAGGNRDTQYF,TGTGCCAGCAGCGTAGAAGCGGGAGGGAATAGGGATACGCAGTATTTT
TRBJ1-2,TRBV28,.,.,CASSSSGARGYTF,TGTGCCAGCAGCTCCTCAGGGGCGCGTGGCTACACCTTC
TRBJ2-2,TRBV19,once,.,CASSTNRQIYTGELFF,TGTGCCAGTAGTACCAACCGACAGATCTACACCGGGGAGCTGTTTTTT
TRBJ2-2,TRBV27,.,.,CASSLQGGTGELFF,TGTGCCAGCAGCTTACAGGGAGGGACCGGGGAGCTGTTTTTT
TRBJ2-6,TRBV7-2,.,.,CASSQTGWGANVLTF,TGTGCCAGCAGCCAAACAGGGTGGGGGGCCAACGTCCTGACTTTC
TRBJ1-1,TRBV7-9,.,TRBD1,CASSLEAGQGSTEAFF,TGTGCCAGCAGCTTAGAGGCGGGACAGGGGAGTACTGAAGCTTTCTTT